One sample yielded the 32 T cell receptor beta chains listed below, sequenced in a study of cytotoxic CD8 clonotypes in ibrutinib-treated CLL. Using immunoSEQ multiplex PCR, the repertoire was profiled, and TCRdb retains in-frame clones only, with some absent. The sample holds some 35,000 clones, 71% seen once. The specimen comprised PBMCs, sampled at disease progression, from a patient treated with ibrutinib. These receptor sequences come from a human donor with chronic lymphocytic leukemia.

The chain couples TRBV2 to TRBJ2-2; 7 positions agree with TRBD1. The CDR3 has 15 amino acids. The V gene end was trimmed by 2 bases and the J gene end by 4 bases; junction bases not matched to a gene: 4. Germline V gene sequence: CDR1 SNHLY, CDR2 FYNNEI. As DNA, the CDR3 is TGTGCCAGCAGTGAAACAGGGGCTTTCACCGGGGAGCTGTTTTTT. Protein sequence: CASSETGAFTGELFF.

This clone was observed a handful of times. The chain links TRBV14 to TRBJ2-6; maybe TRBD1 (6 bases). V lost 5 bases to trimming and J lost 4 bases, with 12 bases between them. The CDR3 contains 15 residues. Germline V gene data show CDR1 as SGHDN and CDR2 as FVKESK. DNA for the CDR3: TGTGCCAGCAGCTTACAGGGCCCGGGGGCCAACGTCCTGACTTTC. Protein product: CASSLQGPGANVLTF.

This chain links TRBV7-8 with TRBJ1-2, with 7 bases matching TRBD1. V lost 5 bases to trimming and J lost 2 bases; unmatched junction nucleotides: 17. CDR3 length equals 18 residues. Germline lookup yields CDR1 SGHVS and CDR2 FQNEAQ. CDR3 in amino acids: CASSLTSGGTGVNYGYTF. DNA of the CDR3: TGTGCCAGCAGCCTCACATCCGGGGGTACAGGGGTCAACTATGGCTACACCTTC.

This clone qualifies as medium-sized (0.01 to 0.1%). The J gene is TRBJ2-6, the V gene TRBV10-1; TRBD1 is a possible D gene (6 bases). The CDR3 is 15 amino acids. V lost 3 bases, J lost 4 bases, and 10 bases lay in between. CDR1 and CDR2 from the germline V gene are WNHNN and SYGVQD (reference sequence). Written as DNA, the CDR3 is TGCGCCAGCAGTGAAGCTGGGACAGGGGCCAACGTCCTGACTTTC. Its protein is CASSEAGTGANVLTF.

The rearrangement uses TRBV6-1 and TRBJ2-7; 12 nucleotides line up with TRBD2. The CDR3 sequence is 14 residues long. V shed 7 bases and J 3 bases; nucleotides not matched to a gene: 4. The germline V gene encodes CDR1 MNHNS and CDR2 SASEGT. The CDR3 DNA follows: TGTGCCAGCACCCGACTAGCGGGGGACTACGAGCAGTACTTC. Translation gives CASTRLAGDYEQYF.

Concerning this clone: Other DNA sequences in the same sample also yield this CDR3. V and J are TRBV2 and TRBJ1-4; 7 nucleotides line up with TRBD1. The CDR3 loop spans 16 amino acids. Germline CDR1 is SNHLY and CDR2 is FYNNEI. Trimming at V came to 7 bases and at J to 0 bases, leaving 8 bases not matched to a gene. Here the CDR3 reads CASTRDSLATNEKLFF. For the CDR3, the DNA is TGTGCCAGCACCCGGGACAGCCTAGCAACTAATGAAAAACTGTTTTTT.

The CDR3 sequence is CASSKVMGRENSPLHF. CDR3 bases: TGTGCCAGCAGCAAAGTGATGGGTCGGGAGAATTCACCCCTCCACTTT. The rearrangement uses TRBV21-1 and TRBJ1-6. TRBV21-1 counts as a pseudogene. This CDR3 region has 16 residues.

The J gene is TRBJ1-1, the V gene TRBV10-3, with TRBD1 matching 7 bases. This CDR3 has 15 residues. Germline CDR1 reads ENHRY; CDR2 reads SYGVKD. V lost 4 bases, J lost 6 bases, and 11 bases stayed unmatched. The CDR3: CAISGGQPSVAEAFF. In DNA, the CDR3 is TGTGCCATCAGTGGGGGACAGCCGAGCGTCGCTGAAGCTTTCTTT.

This clone appeared a few times. The V call is TRBV11-2, the J call TRBJ1-3, with TRBD1 as a possible D gene (5 bases). The V gene lost 5 bases and the J gene lost 2 bases, with 10 bases spanning the gap. Germline CDR1 and CDR2: SGHAT and FQNNGV. This CDR3 is built from 14 residues. Written as DNA, the CDR3 is TGTGCCAGCAGCCTAGGACACCCTGGAAACACCATATATTTT. Translation gives CASSLGHPGNTIYF.

The table lists this clone with a few counts. The chain combines TRBV10-3 with TRBJ2-2, with D perhaps matching TRBD1 or TRBD2 (5 bases each). This CDR3 has 16 residues. Per germline, CDR1 ENHRY and CDR2 SYGVKD. The V gene lost 0 bases and the J gene lost 4 bases, with 12 bases spanning the gap. For the CDR3, the DNA is TGTGCCATCAGTGAGTCTACAGGCGAGGGCACCGGGGAGCTGTTTTTT. Amino acids: CAISESTGEGTGELFF.

As DNA, the CDR3 is TGCAGCGGAGGGACAGTTGACGGCGAGCAGTACTTC. Translation gives CSGGTVDGEQYF. The V and J genes are TRBV29-1 and TRBJ2-7, with 7 bases identical to TRBD1. V trimming: 7 bases; J trimming: 6 bases; junction bases outside the gene matches: 9. Germline V CDR1 and CDR2: SQVTM, ANQGSEA. There are 12 residues in the CDR3.

This sequence joins TRBV2 and TRBJ1-5, with TRBD1 matching 8 bases. Germline CDR1 reads SNHLY; CDR2 reads FYNNEI. The CDR3 has 19 residues. The V and J ends lost 4 bases and 0 bases, in that order; junction bases with no gene match: 14. CDR3 coding DNA: TGTGCCAGCAGTGGGTTAGGAGGACAGGGCCTACCTAGCAATCAGCCCCAGCATTTT. Protein sequence: CASSGLGGQGLPSNQPQHF.

This chain connects TRBV7-9 to TRBJ1-2; 8 nucleotides align to TRBD1. V shed 3 bases, J shed 0 bases, and the junction held 9 bases outside the gene matches. There are 17 residues in the CDR3. Germline lookup yields CDR1 SEHNR and CDR2 FQNEAQ (reference sequence). CDR3 protein: CASSFKDRELSNYGYTF. CDR3 bases: TGTGCCAGCAGCTTTAAGGACAGGGAGCTTTCTAACTATGGCTACACCTTC.

The genes are TRBV5-1 and TRBJ2-1; TRBD2 aligns across 9 bases. The CDR3 consists of 16 residues. The germline V gene encodes CDR1 SGHRS and CDR2 YFSETQ. The V segment lost 2 bases and the J segment 1 base; nucleotides outside the gene matches: 4. DNA of the CDR3: TGCGCCAGCAGCTTTACGCGGGGGGGATCCTACAATGAGCAGTTCTTC. Translation gives CASSFTRGGSYNEQFF.

This chain connects TRBV6-6 to TRBJ1-5, with a possible D match to TRBD1 (5 bases). The CDR3 contains 15 residues. Germline CDR1 reads MNHNY; CDR2 reads SVGAGI (reference sequence). V was pared by 5 bases and J by 7 bases, with 18 bases between. The CDR3 protein is CASSAGRSPGQPQHF. As DNA, the CDR3 is TGTGCCAGCAGTGCGGGACGGAGCCCTGGGCAGCCCCAGCATTTT.

This sequence joins TRBV5-4 and TRBJ1-2; D uncertain. V was cut by 2 bases and J by 4 bases, with 9 bases left in between. CDR1 and CDR2 from the germline V gene are SGHNT and YYREEE (reference sequence). This CDR3 contains 13 residues. In DNA, the CDR3 is TGTGCCAGCAGCTTATATGAGTCCTATGGCTACACCTTC. Amino acids: CASSLYESYGYTF.

The rearrangement uses TRBV11-2 and TRBJ1-1; D unresolved. Per germline, CDR1 SGHAT and CDR2 FQNNGV. Deletions cut 4 bases from V and 0 bases from J, with 9 bases between. This CDR3 comprises 14 residues. The CDR3 DNA sequence: TGTGCCAGCAGCTCCAGGCAATTGAACACTGAAGCTTTCTTT. It is translated as CASSSRQLNTEAFF.

The chain has TRBV5-5 and TRBJ2-3, with TRBD2 as a possible D gene (7 bases). This CDR3 spans 15 amino acids. The ends were cut back, 3 bases at V and 6 bases at J, with 17 bases in the middle. Per the germline V gene, CDR1 is SGHKS and CDR2 is YYEKEE (reference sequence). Here the CDR3 reads CASSSIGGPLDTQYF. The DNA for the CDR3 is TGTGCCAGCAGCTCGATCGGGGGGCCTTTGGATACGCAGTATTTT.

The J gene is TRBJ1-5, the V gene TRBV2; maybe TRBD1 (6 bases). The CDR3 has 15 residues. Between the trimmed V and J ends, which lost 4 bases and 3 bases, there was a span of 13 bases. CDR1 is SNHLY and CDR2 is FYNNEI in the germline V gene. The CDR3 reads CASSVSGGHNQPQHF. The CDR3 DNA is TGTGCCAGCAGTGTTTCTGGGGGGCACAATCAGCCCCAGCATTTT.

V usage is TRBV7-9 and J usage is TRBJ2-7, with D hard to call. The CDR3 contains 12 residues. CDR1 is SEHNR, CDR2 FQNEAQ, per germline (reference sequence). V gave up 1 base and J gave up 2 bases, with 3 bases separating them. CDR3 coding DNA: TGTGCCAGCAGCTTAGTTCCCTACGAGCAGTACTTC. Protein product: CASSLVPYEQYF.

This clone was counted a few times. The chain combines TRBV4-2 with TRBJ2-1; D is perhaps TRBD2 (6 bases). Germline lookup yields CDR1 LGHNA and CDR2 YNFKEQ. The CDR3 has 13 residues. Trimming left V 1 base short and J 5 bases short, with 6 bases between. The CDR3 DNA follows: TGTGCCAGCAGCCAAGCGGGGGACAATGAGCAGTTCTTC. This translates into CASSQAGDNEQFF.

This chain connects TRBV10-1 to TRBJ2-2; D remains unclear. V dropped 4 bases and J dropped 5 bases, with 8 bases sitting between them. There are 13 residues in the CDR3. The germline gives CDR1 WNHNN, CDR2 SYGVQD (reference sequence). The CDR3: CASSAFKTGELFF. Written as DNA, the CDR3 is TGCGCCAGCAGTGCCTTTAAAACCGGGGAGCTGTTTTTT.

The chain carries TRBV10-3 and TRBJ1-6; D is unresolved. Deletions cut 6 bases from V and 8 bases from J, with 11 bases between. CDR3 length: 13 amino acids. Germline CDR1 and CDR2: ENHRY and SYGVKD. Here the CDR3 DNA reads TGTGCCATCAGATTATCTCCAGATTCACCCCTCCACTTT. Protein: CAIRLSPDSPLHF.

This chain uses TRBV19 with TRBJ2-1; D is perhaps TRBD1 (6 bases). Germline V gene lookup returns CDR1 LNHDA and CDR2 SQIVND (reference sequence). Trimming removed 2 bases from V and 5 bases from J, with 13 bases in between. This CDR3 has 15 residues. The CDR3 loop reads CASSIRRTANNEQFF. The CDR3 region has the DNA TGTGCCAGTAGTATAAGACGGACAGCTAACAATGAGCAGTTCTTC.

In its sample, this clone was seen once. J is TRBJ1-2 and V is TRBV29-1; possibly TRBD1 for D (5 bases). The V end lost 6 bases, the J end lost 2 bases, and 16 bases lay between the germline ends. CDR1 SQVTM and CDR2 ANQGSEA come from the germline V gene. The CDR3 is made up of 14 amino acids. The CDR3 nucleotides are TGCAGCGTCCAAAGACCGACAGCCAACTATGGCTACACCTTC. This encodes CSVQRPTANYGYTF. The complete variable domain, with remaining parts taken from reference TRBV29-1 and TRBJ1-2, reads SAVISQKPSRDICQRGTSLTIQCQVDSQVTMMFWYRQQPGQSLTLIATANQGSEATYESGFVIDKFPISRPNLTFSTLTVSNMSPEDSSIYLCSVQRPTANYGYTFGSGTRLTVV.

This chain uses TRBV27 with TRBJ2-7; D is perhaps TRBD2 (6 bases). From germline, CDR1 is MNHEY and CDR2 SMNVEV (reference sequence). V shed 8 bases and J shed 6 bases, with 14 bases lying between them. The CDR3 contains 12 residues. The DNA of the CDR3 is TGTGCCAGCCTTGGGGGGTTCGGCGAGCAGTACTTC. Translated, it gives CASLGGFGEQYF.

This sequence joins TRBV2 and TRBJ1-1; the D gene is possibly TRBD1 (6 bases). CDR3 length: 13 residues. Trimming stripped 8 bases from V and 4 bases from J, with 14 bases between. Per germline, CDR1 SNHLY and CDR2 FYNNEI. The CDR3 DNA reads TGTGCCAGCCGGGGGGGCGCAGGCACTGAAGCTTTCTTT. Amino acids: CASRGGAGTEAFF.

This chain links TRBV5-1 with TRBJ2-2; 7 bases agree with TRBD2. Germline assignment: CDR1 SGHRS and CDR2 YFSETQ. The CDR3 consists of 15 residues. The V and J ends lost 4 bases and 6 bases, in that order; junction bases with no gene match: 9. The CDR3 bases are TGCGCCAGCAGCCCGGGGGGAGATAGACCCGGGGAGCTGTTTTTT. Amino acids: CASSPGGDRPGELFF.

The rearrangement joins TRBV14 to TRBJ2-6; D possibly corresponds to TRBD1 (6 bases). The germline gives CDR1 SGHDN, CDR2 FVKESK. The V and J ends lost 9 bases and 4 bases respectively, with 16 bases between them. The CDR3 has 15 residues. The CDR3, as DNA: TGTGCCAGTTCCCGCCAGGGGTCCGGGGCCAACGTCCTGACTTTC. It codes for CASSRQGSGANVLTF.

The chain has TRBV19 and TRBJ2-7, with TRBD1 matching 10 bases. The CDR3 has 13 residues. The junction had 4 bases not matched to a gene; V was cut back by 5 bases and J by 6 bases. From germline, CDR1 is LNHDA and CDR2 SQIVND (reference sequence). The CDR3 DNA is TGTGCCAGTAGTTTCGGACAGGGGGGCGAGCAGTACTTC. Protein: CASSFGQGGEQYF. Filled out from reference TRBV19 and TRBJ2-7, the complete variable domain reads DGGITQSPKYLFRKEGQNVTLSCEQNLNHDAMYWYRQDPGQGLRLIYYSQIVNDFQKGDIAEGYSVSREKKESFPLTVTSAQKNPTAFYLCASSFGQGGEQYFGPGTRLTVT.

The V and J genes are TRBV11-2 and TRBJ2-7, with 14 bases aligning to TRBD2. Germline CDR1 SGHAT, CDR2 FQNNGV. The junction had 7 bases not matched to a gene; V was cut back by 5 bases and J by 7 bases. This CDR3 spans 15 amino acids. The CDR3 sequence: CASSPGTSGGMEQYF. The CDR3 nucleotides read TGTGCCAGCAGCCCCGGGACTAGCGGGGGTATGGAGCAGTACTTC.

The chain recombines TRBV29-1 with TRBJ1-3; D unclear. V was pared by 1 base and J by 4 bases, with 11 bases between. The CDR3 is 14 residues long. The germline V gene has CDR1 SQVTM and CDR2 ANQGSEA. CDR3 amino acids: CSVEVVSRGNTIYF. In nucleotides, the CDR3 is TGCAGCGTTGAAGTGGTCTCCAGAGGAAACACCATATATTTT.